The 6 T cell receptor beta chains presented below share a single source sample, sequenced in a study of CD8 T cells in Susac syndrome. RNA amounts of about 0.5 to 1 ug underwent reverse transcription with random hexamers. One entry per CDR3 protein, called by TCRdb with MiXCR from the immunoSEQ multiplex PCR reads. The sample holds 95,000 to 150,000 distinct CDR3 sequences, under 96% seen once. The sample consisted of CD4+ T cells from PBMCs. These receptors came from a human donor with Susac syndrome.

The rearrangement links TRBV28 to TRBJ1-1, with TRBD1 matching 8 bases. Germline V gene data show CDR1 as MDHEN and CDR2 as SYDVKM. Losses at the gene ends were 6 bases for V and 7 bases for J; bases not matched to a gene: 7. The CDR3 consists of 13 residues. Written as DNA, the CDR3 is TGTGCCAGCAGAGGGACAGGTTCGAGTGAAGCTTTCTTT. As protein: CASRGTGSSEAFF.

This rearrangement joins TRBV20-1 to TRBJ2-1, with 9 bases that match TRBD1. CDR1 DFQATT and CDR2 SNEGSKA come from the germline V gene (reference sequence). The ends lost 6 bases at V and 8 bases at J; junction bases unmatched: 5. The CDR3 covers 12 residues. CDR3 bases: TGCAGTGCCAGGGACAGGGACGATGAGCAGTTCTTC. Its translation: CSARDRDDEQFF.

The genes are TRBV20-1 and TRBJ1-5; TRBD1 is a possible D gene (5 bases). The CDR3 contains 14 residues. Germline CDR1 is DFQATT and CDR2 is SNEGSKA (reference sequence). V gave up 3 bases and J gave up 5 bases, with 14 bases separating them. The CDR3 region has the DNA TGCAGTGCTAGCGCAAGGGACCTCCATCAGCCCCAGCATTTT. Its translation: CSASARDLHQPQHF.

The V and J genes are TRBV15 and TRBJ2-2; possible D gene TRBD1, 5 bases. The CDR3 has 13 residues. V lost 0 bases and J 8 bases, leaving 7 bases between the germline ends. Germline V gene data show CDR1 as LNHNV and CDR2 as YYDKDF (reference sequence). Here the CDR3 reads CATSREAGGELFF. The DNA of the CDR3 is TGTGCCACCAGCAGAGAGGCAGGGGGGGAGCTGTTTTTT.

The J gene is TRBJ2-4, the V gene TRBV7-2, with D possibly TRBD1 on 6 matching bases. The CDR3 covers 12 residues. Trimming removed 2 bases at V and 16 bases at J, with 15 bases between. CDR1 is SGHTA and CDR2 is FQGNSA in the germline V gene. CDR3 region: CASSLTQGIQYF. The CDR3 coding sequence is TGTGCCAGCAGCTTAACACAGGGAATCCAATACTTC.

The V and J genes are TRBV19 and TRBJ1-5; D may be TRBD1 (6 bases). The CDR3 is made up of 12 amino acids. Trimming stripped 6 bases from V and 9 bases from J, with 12 bases between. Germline lookup yields CDR1 LNHDA and CDR2 SQIVND (reference sequence). CDR3 DNA sequence: TGTGCCAGTAGACACAGGGTTTCGCCCCAGCATTTT. Its protein product is CASRHRVSPQHF.